Below, 32 T cell receptor beta chains from the same sample are listed, as sequenced in a study of cytomegalovirus exposure and HLA in healthy donors. The data were produced by immunoSEQ multiplex PCR, yet TCRdb's version contains in-frame clones alone and is incomplete. The sample holds about 160,000 clones; 86% are singletons and the top ten take approximately 5%. Sequenced sample: PBMCs. The receptors originated from a young woman in good health and CMV-seronegative.

This sequence joins TRBV29-1 and TRBJ2-7, with D unresolved. The CDR3 sequence is 12 residues long. From germline, CDR1 is SQVTM and CDR2 ANQGSEA. V gave up 4 bases and J gave up 2 bases, with 9 bases separating them. CDR3: CSVAGAAYEQYF. The CDR3 bases are TGCAGCGTTGCCGGAGCAGCCTACGAGCAGTACTTC.

The J gene is TRBJ1-1, the V gene TRBV7-9; TRBD1 matches 7 bases. CDR1 and CDR2 from the germline V gene are SEHNR and FQNEAQ (reference sequence). The CDR3 extends over 13 amino acids. After removal of 3 bases from V and 6 bases from J, the junction contained 4 bases not matched to a gene. Here the CDR3 reads CASSFRGDSEAFF. CDR3 DNA sequence: TGTGCCAGCAGCTTCAGGGGGGACTCTGAAGCTTTCTTT.

J is TRBJ2-3 and V is TRBV7-2; 9 positions match TRBD1. Germline CDR1 reads SGHTA; CDR2 reads FQGNSA. This CDR3 spans 15 amino acids. V lost 6 bases and J lost 5; bases outside the gene matches: 9. CDR3: CASSNTGQGIDTQYF. The CDR3 DNA reads as TGTGCCAGCAGTAATACCGGACAGGGGATAGATACGCAGTATTTT.

The rearrangement links TRBV5-4 to TRBJ2-7; no clear D gene. The CDR3 consists of 12 residues. CDR1 SGHNT and CDR2 YYREEE come from the germline V gene (reference sequence). V was cut by 3 bases and J by 6 bases, with 10 bases left in between. CDR3 loop: CASSYRGSEQYF. The DNA of the CDR3 is TGTGCCAGCAGCTATCGTGGGTCCGAGCAGTACTTC. Full variable domain (outside the CDR3, taken from reference TRBV5-4 and TRBJ2-7): ETGVTQSPTHLIKTRGQQVTLRCSSQSGHNTVSWYQQALGQGPQFIFQYYREEENGRGNFPPRFSGLQFPNYSSELNVNALELDDSALYLCASSYRGSEQYFGPGTRLTVT.

At least ten counts were recorded for this clone. The V gene is TRBV6-6, the J gene TRBJ2-5, with a weak D call TRBD1 (5 bases). Germline V CDR1 and CDR2: MNHNY, SVGAGI (reference sequence). Trimming took off 2 bases at V and 3 bases at J, with 7 bases between the two ends. The CDR3 totals 13 residues. The CDR3 protein is CASSYQTEETQYF. CDR3 nucleotide sequence: TGTGCCAGCAGTTACCAGACAGAAGAGACCCAGTACTTC.

The rearrangement links TRBV5-1 to TRBJ1-2, with 7 nucleotides matching TRBD1. The CDR3 is 17 amino acids. Germline CDR1 is SGHRS and CDR2 is YFSETQ. Trimming cost V 0 bases and J 6 bases; bases outside gene matches: 14. CDR3 sequence: CASSLVSSTQGLDGYTF. As DNA, the CDR3 is TGCGCCAGCAGCTTGGTCTCTAGCACACAGGGGCTAGATGGCTACACCTTC.

The chain is built from TRBV28 and TRBJ2-7; D is undetermined. V was cut by 2 bases and J by 4 bases, with 6 bases left in between. The CDR3 spans 12 residues. In germline, CDR1 is MDHEN, CDR2 SYDVKM. The CDR3 DNA follows: TGTGCCAGCAGTTTAACCGCATACGAGCAGTACTTC. Translated: CASSLTAYEQYF.

The chain carries TRBV28 and TRBJ2-7; D gene ambiguous. CDR1 is MDHEN, CDR2 SYDVKM, per germline. Trimming pared 3 bases from V and 0 bases from J, leaving 12 bases between. This CDR3 region has 15 residues. CDR3 coding DNA: TGTGCCAGCAGTTTTCGTTGGCAGAGCTCCTACGAGCAGTACTTC. Protein: CASSFRWQSSYEQYF.

This clone has only one observation. The gene calls are TRBV29-1 and TRBJ1-2; 7 positions agree with TRBD1. The CDR3 spans 16 residues. Trimming at V came to 0 bases and at J to 0 bases, leaving 7 bases not matched to a gene. CDR1 and CDR2 (germline): SQVTM, ANQGSEA. CDR3 DNA: TGCAGCGTTGAAGATCGGGCAGGGGGGACTAACTATGGCTACACCTTC. Protein: CSVEDRAGGTNYGYTF. Combining the CDR3 with reference TRBV29-1 and TRBJ1-2 gives the whole variable domain SAVISQKPSRDICQRGTSLTIQCQVDSQVTMMFWYRQQPGQSLTLIATANQGSEATYESGFVIDKFPISRPNLTFSTLTVSNMSPEDSSIYLCSVEDRAGGTNYGYTFGSGTRLTVV.

The V and J genes are TRBV19 and TRBJ2-2; no clear D gene. V was trimmed by 5 bases and J by 0 bases, leaving 7 bases between them. The CDR3 extends over 14 amino acids. CDR1 and CDR2 (germline): LNHDA, SQIVND (reference sequence). The CDR3 spells CASSHPANTGELFF. The CDR3 DNA reads as TGTGCCAGTAGTCACCCAGCGAACACCGGGGAGCTGTTTTTT.

The gene calls are TRBV4-3 and TRBJ2-1; perhaps TRBD1 as D (6 bases). CDR1 and CDR2 from the germline V gene are LGHNA and YSLEER. The V end was cut by 1 base, the J end by 8 bases, with 9 bases between. The CDR3 is 13 amino acids. The CDR3 loop reads CASSQGTGYEQFF. The CDR3 DNA reads TGCGCCAGCAGCCAAGGTACAGGGTATGAGCAGTTCTTC.

V is TRBV5-4 and J is TRBJ1-4, with D maybe TRBD1 (5 bases). V was trimmed by 4 bases and J by 8 bases, leaving 18 bases between them. The germline V gene encodes CDR1 SGHNT and CDR2 YYREEE (reference sequence). The length of the CDR3 is 15 residues. The CDR3 spells CASSGGWGKGEKLFF. CDR3 DNA: TGTGCCAGCAGCGGGGGTTGGGGGAAAGGGGAAAAACTGTTTTTT.

The genes are TRBV28 and TRBJ2-5; D gene uncertain. Germline V gene lookup returns CDR1 MDHEN and CDR2 SYDVKM. Between the trimmed V and J ends, which lost 5 bases and 0 bases, there was a span of 7 bases. The CDR3 spans 13 residues. CDR3 in DNA: TGTGCCAGCAGTGGGCCGTACCAAGAGACCCAGTACTTC. It is translated as CASSGPYQETQYF.

This chain joins TRBV30 and TRBJ1-5; 8 nucleotides agree with TRBD1. The CDR3 has 13 residues. V trimming: 6 bases; J trimming: 4 bases; junction bases outside the gene matches: 5. Per germline, CDR1 GTSNPN and CDR2 SVGIG (reference sequence). CDR3 region: CACGQGVNQPQHF. As DNA, the CDR3 is TGTGCCTGCGGACAGGGAGTAAATCAGCCCCAGCATTTT.

The chain joins TRBV27 to TRBJ2-5, with a tentative D call TRBD2 (7 bases). CDR3 size: 15 residues. Germline-derived CDR1 and CDR2 are MNHEY and SMNVEV (reference sequence). Trimming left V 7 bases short and J 5 bases short, with 20 bases between. The chain's CDR3 is CASTPLGGGGETQYF. DNA for the CDR3: TGTGCCAGCACCCCTTTAGGGGGGGGCGGGGAGACCCAGTACTTC.

The V call is TRBV27, the J call TRBJ2-3; 7 nucleotides agree with TRBD2. This CDR3 has 14 residues. Per germline, CDR1 MNHEY and CDR2 SMNVEV (reference sequence). The junction had 6 bases not matched to a gene; V was cut back by 7 bases and J by 2 bases. For the CDR3, the DNA is TGTGCCAGCACACCGGGACTACTCACAGATACGCAGTATTTT. Its translation: CASTPGLLTDTQYF.

The rearrangement links TRBV4-3 to TRBJ1-5, with D perhaps matching TRBD1 (5 bases). The V gene's germline CDR1 is LGHNA and CDR2 YSLEER. The CDR3 has 13 residues. The V end was cut by 2 bases, the J end by 5 bases, with 7 bases between. Here the CDR3 reads CASSQLGDQPQHF. CDR3 DNA sequence: TGCGCCAGCAGCCAACTGGGGGATCAGCCCCAGCATTTT.

This clone was seen only a few times. The V gene is TRBV7-3, the J gene TRBJ2-5, with 10 bases fitting TRBD2. The J segment lost 5 bases and the V segment lost 8 bases, leaving 5 bases of the junction unmatched. This CDR3 has 13 amino acids. Germline V gene lookup returns CDR1 SGHTA and CDR2 FQGTGA. CDR3 residues: CASSSGSSETQYF. The CDR3 nucleotides read TGTGCCAGCTCTAGCGGGAGTAGTGAGACCCAGTACTTC.

This chain joins TRBV4-3 and TRBJ1-1; the match to TRBD1 covers 10 bases. CDR1 LGHNA and CDR2 YSLEER come from the germline V gene. V dropped 0 bases and J dropped 10; count of bases not matched to a gene: 8. The CDR3 contains 15 residues. CDR3 protein: CASSQEGVRTGGAFF. In DNA form, the CDR3 reads TGCGCCAGCAGCCAAGAGGGGGTCCGGACAGGGGGAGCTTTCTTT.

CDR3 sequence (DNA): TGTGCCAGCAGCGCCGTAGGTGAAAACTCCTACGAGCAGTACTTC. It is translated as CASSAVGENSYEQYF. This sequence joins TRBV19 and TRBJ2-7; D is uncertain. CDR3 length: 15 residues. Trimming removed 9 bases from V and 0 bases from J, with 18 bases in between. CDR1 is LNHDA and CDR2 is SQIVND in the germline V gene (reference sequence).

This rearrangement joins TRBV7-9 to TRBJ1-1, with D possibly matching TRBD1 (5 bases). Germline CDR1 SEHNR, CDR2 FQNEAQ (reference sequence). With 5 bases removed from V and 3 bases from J, the gap between germline ends came to 16 bases. This CDR3 is 15 amino acids long. CDR3 in DNA: TGTGCCAGCAGCCCATCCCGAGGACACCACACTGAAGCTTTCTTT. Translation: CASSPSRGHHTEAFF.

This clone was observed a few times. This chain links TRBV19 with TRBJ1-6; D is perhaps TRBD1 (6 bases). The germline CDR1 and CDR2 sequences are LNHDA and SQIVND (reference sequence). The CDR3 runs 12 residues. The V gene lost 3 bases and the J gene lost 9 bases, with 6 bases spanning the gap. In DNA form, the CDR3 reads TGTGCCAGTAGTATGGGGGCTTCACCCCTCCACTTT. This codes for CASSMGASPLHF.

This clone appeared a few times. The chain is built from TRBV5-1 and TRBJ2-7; TRBD1 matches at 9 bases. Trimming at V came to 3 bases and at J to 5 bases, leaving 6 bases not matched to a gene. Germline loops: CDR1 SGHRS, CDR2 YFSETQ. The CDR3 sequence is 14 residues long. CDR3 in amino acids: CASSSQGAMHEQYF. The CDR3 bases are TGCGCCAGCAGCTCACAGGGGGCAATGCACGAGCAGTACTTC.

This clone was seen just once. This chain links TRBV9 with TRBJ1-2; 7 nucleotides match TRBD1. Germline V gene data show CDR1 as SGDLS and CDR2 as YYNGEE. This CDR3 region has 15 residues. The V and J ends lost 3 bases and 1 base, in that order; junction bases with no gene match: 6. The CDR3 DNA reads TGTGCCAGCAGCGGAGGGGGCAGCGGTAACTATGGCTACACCTTC. As protein: CASSGGGSGNYGYTF.

This chain connects TRBV20-1 to TRBJ2-2, with D perhaps matching TRBD1 (5 bases). Germline values: CDR1 DFQATT, CDR2 SNEGSKA (reference sequence). Trimming removed 6 bases from V and 6 bases from J, with 8 bases in between. The CDR3 is 11 residues long. The CDR3 here is CSAAGPGELFF. The CDR3 DNA reads TGCAGTGCCGCAGGGCCCGGGGAGCTGTTTTTT.

The V and J genes are TRBV5-1 and TRBJ1-4; D remains ambiguous. Germline V gene sequence: CDR1 SGHRS, CDR2 YFSETQ. V lost 4 bases to trimming and J lost 3 bases, with 16 bases between them. The CDR3 totals 16 residues. The CDR3 is CASSVGLAAANEKLFF. CDR3 coding DNA: TGCGCCAGCAGCGTCGGACTGGCCGCAGCTAATGAAAAACTGTTTTTT.

The rearrangement uses TRBV7-2 and TRBJ2-1; D is undetermined. This CDR3 region has 12 residues. CDR1 SGHTA and CDR2 FQGNSA come from the germline V gene. V dropped 5 bases and J dropped 12 bases, with 14 bases sitting between them. The CDR3 loop is CASSTPAGWQFF. The DNA of the CDR3 is TGTGCCAGCAGCACCCCCGCAGGTTGGCAGTTCTTC.

The chain employs TRBV27 and TRBJ1-5, with D perhaps matching TRBD1 (5 bases). The CDR3 is made up of 14 amino acids. CDR1 is MNHEY, CDR2 SMNVEV, per germline (reference sequence). Trimming pared 2 bases from V and 7 bases from J, leaving 12 bases between. In nucleotides, the CDR3 is TGTGCCAGCAGTTTAGGGGGGGTTCACCAGCCCCAGCATTTT. It codes for CASSLGGVHQPQHF.

This sequence joins TRBV28 and TRBJ2-7, with 8 bases identical to TRBD2. CDR3 length: 15 residues. Germline V gene data show CDR1 as MDHEN and CDR2 as SYDVKM. The V segment lost 7 bases and the J segment 5 bases; nucleotides outside the gene matches: 13. This CDR3 reads CASKGGETGGDEQYF. As DNA, the CDR3 is TGTGCCAGCAAAGGGGGGGAGACGGGAGGGGACGAGCAGTACTTC. Variable domain in full (rest from reference TRBV28 and TRBJ2-7): DVKVTQSSRYLVKRTGEKVFLECVQDMDHENMFWYRQDPGLGLRLIYFSYDVKMKEKGDIPEGYSVSREKKERFSLILESASTNQTSMYLCASKGGETGGDEQYFGPGTRLTVT.

This rearrangement joins TRBV28 to TRBJ1-1; the D gene is possibly TRBD1 (6 bases). This CDR3 is 13 amino acids long. Trimming pared 8 bases from V and 0 bases from J, leaving 10 bases between. From germline, CDR1 is MDHEN and CDR2 SYDVKM. CDR3 in DNA: TGTGCCAGCGCCGGGACACTGAACACTGAAGCTTTCTTT. This encodes CASAGTLNTEAFF.

J is TRBJ1-6 and V is TRBV7-8, with D unresolved. CDR1 and CDR2 from the germline V gene are SGHVS and FQNEAQ. There are 14 residues in the CDR3. V dropped 1 base and J dropped 6 bases, with 7 bases sitting between them. The CDR3: CASSLVKGNSPLHF. The DNA for the CDR3 is TGTGCCAGCAGCTTAGTTAAGGGTAATTCACCCCTCCACTTT.

The chain employs TRBV27 and TRBJ1-5; 10 bases are a match to TRBD1. Germline values: CDR1 MNHEY, CDR2 SMNVEV (reference sequence). The CDR3 consists of 14 residues. Losses at the gene ends were 3 bases for V and 9 bases for J; bases not matched to a gene: 5. This CDR3 is CASSFGGQGSPQHF. In DNA, the CDR3 is TGTGCCAGCAGTTTCGGGGGACAGGGGTCGCCCCAGCATTTT.